This T cell receptor (beta chain) was identified during a study of blood T cell repertoires in COVID-19. On the study more broadly: Researchers got acute and convalescent COVID-19 samples from the United States, Italy and Spain. Sources were T cells, B-cell-depleted T cells, or PBMCs; the material itself was cDNA or gDNA.

Only a few counts were recorded for this clone. Assay: immunoSEQ multiplex PCR; the TCRdb copy retains only in-frame clones and omits some. This sample has around 60,000 clones; 70% to 90% occur once, and the top ten carry approximately 7.2%. Per germline, CDR1 LNHDA and CDR2 SQIVND (reference sequence). Trimming took 1 base from V and 0 from J, leaving 10 bases between them. The CDR3 runs to 15 residues. The sample taken for sequencing was peripheral blood. The chain employs TRBV19 and TRBJ2-7; D is unclear. This clonotype originated in a man between 60 and 75 years old with acute or convalescent COVID-19. The DNA of the CDR3 is TGTGCCAGTAGTATAGCACTCTCCACCTCCTACGAGCAGTACTTC. It is translated as CASSIALSTSYEQYF.